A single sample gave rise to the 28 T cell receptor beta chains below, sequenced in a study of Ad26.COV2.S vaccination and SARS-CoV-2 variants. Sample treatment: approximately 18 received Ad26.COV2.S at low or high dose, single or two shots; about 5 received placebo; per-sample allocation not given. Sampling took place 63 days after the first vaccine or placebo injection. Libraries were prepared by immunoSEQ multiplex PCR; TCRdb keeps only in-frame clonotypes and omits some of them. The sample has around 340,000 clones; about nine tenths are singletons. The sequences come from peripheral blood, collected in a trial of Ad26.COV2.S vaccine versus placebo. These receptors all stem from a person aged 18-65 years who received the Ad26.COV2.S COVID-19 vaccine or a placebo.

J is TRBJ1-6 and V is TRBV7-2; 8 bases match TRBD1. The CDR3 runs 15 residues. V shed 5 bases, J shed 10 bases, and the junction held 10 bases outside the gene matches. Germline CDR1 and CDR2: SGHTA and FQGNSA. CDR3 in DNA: TGTGCCAGCAGCGAAACGGACAGGGCGGGATCACCCCTCCACTTT. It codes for CASSETDRAGSPLHF.

CDR3 loop: CASRATRRETQYF. Here the CDR3 DNA reads TGTGCCAGCAGGGCGACACGGCGGGAGACCCAGTACTTC. V usage is TRBV28 and J usage is TRBJ2-5; the D is unclear. The CDR3 has 13 residues. Looked up from germline, CDR1 is MDHEN and CDR2 is SYDVKM. Trimming shortened V by 6 bases and J by 5 bases, and 13 bases separated the two germline ends.

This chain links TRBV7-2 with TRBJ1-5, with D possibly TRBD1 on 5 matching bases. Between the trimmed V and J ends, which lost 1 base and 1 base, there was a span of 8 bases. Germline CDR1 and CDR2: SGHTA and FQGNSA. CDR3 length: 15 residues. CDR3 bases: TGTGCCAGCAGCTTAGAATCAGGGAGCAATCAGCCCCAGCATTTT. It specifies CASSLESGSNQPQHF.

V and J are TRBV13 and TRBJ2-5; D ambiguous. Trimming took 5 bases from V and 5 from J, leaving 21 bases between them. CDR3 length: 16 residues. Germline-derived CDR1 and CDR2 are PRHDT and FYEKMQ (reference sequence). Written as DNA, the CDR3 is TGTGCCAGCAGCCTTAACCGGCCAGACCCCTGGGAGACCCAGTACTTC. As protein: CASSLNRPDPWETQYF. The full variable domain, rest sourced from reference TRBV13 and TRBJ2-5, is AAGVIQSPRHLIKEKRETATLKCYPIPRHDTVYWYQQGPGQDPQFLISFYEKMQSDKGSIPDRFSAQQFSDYHSELNMSSLELGDSALYFCASSLNRPDPWETQYFGPGTRLLVL.

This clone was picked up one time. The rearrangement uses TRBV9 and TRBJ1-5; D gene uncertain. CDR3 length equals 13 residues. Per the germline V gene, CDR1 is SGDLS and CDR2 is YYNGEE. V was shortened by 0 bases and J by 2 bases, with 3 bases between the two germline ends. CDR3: CASSVGRNQPQHF. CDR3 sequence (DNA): TGTGCCAGCAGCGTAGGCCGCAATCAGCCCCAGCATTTT.

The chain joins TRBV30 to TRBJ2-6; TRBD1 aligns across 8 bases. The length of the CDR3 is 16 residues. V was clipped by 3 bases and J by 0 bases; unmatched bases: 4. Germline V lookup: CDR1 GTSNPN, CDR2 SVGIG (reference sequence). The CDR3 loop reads CAWRGQGYSGANVLTF. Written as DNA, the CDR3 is TGTGCCTGGAGAGGACAGGGATACTCTGGGGCCAACGTCCTGACTTTC.

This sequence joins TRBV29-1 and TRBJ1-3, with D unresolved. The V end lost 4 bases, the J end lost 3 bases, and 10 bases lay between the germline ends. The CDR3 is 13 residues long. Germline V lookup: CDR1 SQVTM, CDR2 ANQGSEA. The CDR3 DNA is TGCAGCGTTGTGAAGGTGAATGGAAACACCATATATTTT. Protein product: CSVVKVNGNTIYF.

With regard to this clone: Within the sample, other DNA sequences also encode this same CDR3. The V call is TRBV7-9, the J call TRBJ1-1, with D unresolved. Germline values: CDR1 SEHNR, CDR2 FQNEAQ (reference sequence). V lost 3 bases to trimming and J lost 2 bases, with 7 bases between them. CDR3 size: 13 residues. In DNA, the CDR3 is TGTGCCAGCAGCTTGAGTGGCAACACTGAAGCTTTCTTT. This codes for CASSLSGNTEAFF.

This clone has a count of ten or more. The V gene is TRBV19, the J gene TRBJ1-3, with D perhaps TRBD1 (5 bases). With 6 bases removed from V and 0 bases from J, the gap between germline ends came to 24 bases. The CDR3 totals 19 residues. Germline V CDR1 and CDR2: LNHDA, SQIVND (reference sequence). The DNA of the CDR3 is TGTGCCAGTAGCTCCGGGACGAAACTTACCCAACCCTCTGGAAACACCATATATTTT. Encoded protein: CASSSGTKLTQPSGNTIYF. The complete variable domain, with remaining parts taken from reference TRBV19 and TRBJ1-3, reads DGGITQSPKYLFRKEGQNVTLSCEQNLNHDAMYWYRQDPGQGLRLIYYSQIVNDFQKGDIAEGYSVSREKKESFPLTVTSAQKNPTAFYLCASSSGTKLTQPSGNTIYFGEGSWLTVV.

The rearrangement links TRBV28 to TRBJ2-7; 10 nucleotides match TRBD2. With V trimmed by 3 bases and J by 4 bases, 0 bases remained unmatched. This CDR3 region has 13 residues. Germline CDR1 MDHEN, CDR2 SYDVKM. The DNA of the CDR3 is TGTGCCAGCAGTTTTAGCGGGAGGTACGAGCAGTACTTC. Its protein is CASSFSGRYEQYF. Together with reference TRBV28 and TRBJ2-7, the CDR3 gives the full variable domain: DVKVTQSSRYLVKRTGEKVFLECVQDMDHENMFWYRQDPGLGLRLIYFSYDVKMKEKGDIPEGYSVSREKKERFSLILESASTNQTSMYLCASSFSGRYEQYFGPGTRLTVT.

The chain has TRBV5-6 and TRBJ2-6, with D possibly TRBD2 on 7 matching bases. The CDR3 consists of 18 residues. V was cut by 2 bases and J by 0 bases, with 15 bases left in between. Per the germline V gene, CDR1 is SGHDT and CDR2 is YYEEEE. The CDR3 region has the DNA TGTGCCAGCAGCTTCCCTTCCGGGGGGCTCTCTGGGGCCAACGTCCTGACTTTC. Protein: CASSFPSGGLSGANVLTF.

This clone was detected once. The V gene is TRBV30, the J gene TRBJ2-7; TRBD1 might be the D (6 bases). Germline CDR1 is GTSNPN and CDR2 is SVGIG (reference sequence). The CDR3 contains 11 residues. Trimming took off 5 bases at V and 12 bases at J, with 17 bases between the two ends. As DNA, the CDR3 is TGTGCCTGGTCCCACAGGGTAACGTGGTACTTC. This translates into CAWSHRVTWYF.

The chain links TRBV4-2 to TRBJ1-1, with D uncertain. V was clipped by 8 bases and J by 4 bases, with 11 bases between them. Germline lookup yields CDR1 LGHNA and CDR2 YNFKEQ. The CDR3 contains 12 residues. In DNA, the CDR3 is TGTGCCAGCCGGAACGACGGCACTGAAGCTTTCTTT. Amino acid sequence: CASRNDGTEAFF.

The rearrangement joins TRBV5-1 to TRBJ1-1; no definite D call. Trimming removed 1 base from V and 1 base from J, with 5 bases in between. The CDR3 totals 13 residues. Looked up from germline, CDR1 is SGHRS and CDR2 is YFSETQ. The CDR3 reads CASSLMENTEAFF. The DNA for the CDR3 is TGCGCCAGCAGCTTGATGGAGAACACTGAAGCTTTCTTT. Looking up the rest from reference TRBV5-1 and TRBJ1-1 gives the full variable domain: KAGVTQTPRYLIKTRGQQVTLSCSPISGHRSVSWYQQTPGQGLQFLFEYFSETQRNKGNFPGRFSGRQFSNSRSEMNVSTLELGDSALYLCASSLMENTEAFFGQGTRLTVV.

CDR3 DNA: TGTGCCACTCTACCGGGGATTGCATCCAATGAGCAGTTCTTC. Protein sequence: CATLPGIASNEQFF. The rearrangement links TRBV27 to TRBJ2-1, with a tentative D call TRBD2 (5 bases). CDR1 is MNHEY, CDR2 SMNVEV, per germline (reference sequence). The CDR3 loop spans 14 amino acids. V was pared by 10 bases and J by 6 bases, with 19 bases between.

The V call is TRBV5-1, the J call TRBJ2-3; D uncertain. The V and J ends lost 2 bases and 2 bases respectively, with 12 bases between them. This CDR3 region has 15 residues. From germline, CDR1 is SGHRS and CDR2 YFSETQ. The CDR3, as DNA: TGCGCCAGCAGCTTAGGTAACCCTAACACAGATACGCAGTATTTT. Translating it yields CASSLGNPNTDTQYF. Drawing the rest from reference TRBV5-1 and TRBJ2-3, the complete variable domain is KAGVTQTPRYLIKTRGQQVTLSCSPISGHRSVSWYQQTPGQGLQFLFEYFSETQRNKGNFPGRFSGRQFSNSRSEMNVSTLELGDSALYLCASSLGNPNTDTQYFGPGTRLTVL.

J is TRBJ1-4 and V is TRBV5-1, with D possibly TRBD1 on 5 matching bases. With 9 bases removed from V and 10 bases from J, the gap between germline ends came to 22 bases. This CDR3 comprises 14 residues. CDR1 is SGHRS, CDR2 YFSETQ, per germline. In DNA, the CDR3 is TGCGCCACCCGACCCGGGACGGCGGCGGGAAAACTGTTTTTT. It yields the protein CATRPGTAAGKLFF.

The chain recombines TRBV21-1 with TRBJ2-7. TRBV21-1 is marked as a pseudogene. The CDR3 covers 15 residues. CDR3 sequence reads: CASSKEWVKCHEQYF. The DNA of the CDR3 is TGTGCCAGCAGCAAAGAATGGGTTAAGTGCCACGAGCAGTACTTC.

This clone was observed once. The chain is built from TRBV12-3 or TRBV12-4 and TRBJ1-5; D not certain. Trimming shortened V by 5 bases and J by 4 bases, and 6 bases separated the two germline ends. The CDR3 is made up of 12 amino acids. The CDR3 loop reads CASSAQNQPQHF. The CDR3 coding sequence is TGTGCCAGCAGTGCCCAGAATCAGCCCCAGCATTTT.

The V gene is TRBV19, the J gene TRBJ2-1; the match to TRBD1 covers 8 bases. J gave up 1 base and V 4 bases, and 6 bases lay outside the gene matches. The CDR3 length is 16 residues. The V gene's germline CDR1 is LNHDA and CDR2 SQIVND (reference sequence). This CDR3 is CASSTTGGSSYNEQFF. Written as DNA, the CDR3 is TGTGCCAGTAGTACCACAGGGGGTAGTTCCTACAATGAGCAGTTCTTC.

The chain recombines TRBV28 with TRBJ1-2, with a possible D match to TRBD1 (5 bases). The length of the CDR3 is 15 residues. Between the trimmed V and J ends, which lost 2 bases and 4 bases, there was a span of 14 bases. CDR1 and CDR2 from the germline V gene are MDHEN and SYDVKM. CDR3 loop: CASSLPGGGSYGYTF. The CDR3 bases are TGTGCCAGCAGTTTACCAGGCGGGGGAAGCTATGGCTACACCTTC.

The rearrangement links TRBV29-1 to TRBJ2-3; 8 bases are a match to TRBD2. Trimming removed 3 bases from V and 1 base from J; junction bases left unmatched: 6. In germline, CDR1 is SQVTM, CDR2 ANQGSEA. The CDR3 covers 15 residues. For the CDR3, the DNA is TGCAGCGTTGATGGTACTAGCGGCGGCACAGATACGCAGTATTTT. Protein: CSVDGTSGGTDTQYF.

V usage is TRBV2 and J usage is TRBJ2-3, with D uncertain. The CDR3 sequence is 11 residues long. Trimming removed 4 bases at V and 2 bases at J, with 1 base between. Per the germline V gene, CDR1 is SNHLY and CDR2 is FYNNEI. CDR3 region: CASSATDTQYF. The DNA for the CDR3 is TGTGCCAGCAGTGCCACAGATACGCAGTATTTT.

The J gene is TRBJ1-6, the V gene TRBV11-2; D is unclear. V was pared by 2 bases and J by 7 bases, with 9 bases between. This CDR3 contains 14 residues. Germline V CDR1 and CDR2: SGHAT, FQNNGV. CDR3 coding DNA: TGTGCCAGCAGCTTAACAGATAAGAATTCACCCCTCCACTTT. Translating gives CASSLTDKNSPLHF.

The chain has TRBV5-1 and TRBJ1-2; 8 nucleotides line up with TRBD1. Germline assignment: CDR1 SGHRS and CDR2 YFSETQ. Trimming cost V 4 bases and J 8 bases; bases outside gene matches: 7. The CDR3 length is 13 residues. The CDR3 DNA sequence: TGCGCCAGCAGCCTGGGACAGGAAACGGGCTACACCTTC. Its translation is CASSLGQETGYTF.

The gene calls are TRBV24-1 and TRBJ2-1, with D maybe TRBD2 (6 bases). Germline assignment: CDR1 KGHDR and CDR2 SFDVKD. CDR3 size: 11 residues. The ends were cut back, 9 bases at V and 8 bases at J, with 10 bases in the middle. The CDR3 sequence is CATSERDEQFF. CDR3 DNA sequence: TGTGCCACCTCAGAGCGGGATGAGCAGTTCTTC.

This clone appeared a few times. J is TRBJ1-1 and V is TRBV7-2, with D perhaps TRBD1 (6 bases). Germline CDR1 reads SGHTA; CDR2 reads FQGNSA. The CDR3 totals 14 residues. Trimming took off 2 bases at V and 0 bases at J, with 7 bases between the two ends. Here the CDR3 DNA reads TGTGCCAGCAGCTTACAGGGGTTGAACACTGAAGCTTTCTTT. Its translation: CASSLQGLNTEAFF.

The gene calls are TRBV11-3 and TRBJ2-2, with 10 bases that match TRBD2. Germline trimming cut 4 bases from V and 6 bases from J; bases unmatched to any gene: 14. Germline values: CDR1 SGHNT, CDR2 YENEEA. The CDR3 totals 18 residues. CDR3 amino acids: CASSYEGPSGSLSGELFF. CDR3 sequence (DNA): TGTGCCAGCAGCTACGAGGGCCCTAGCGGGAGTTTATCCGGGGAGCTGTTTTTT.